This T cell receptor beta chain was retrieved from a study of blood T cell repertoires in COVID-19 (dated by TCRdb to about 2020). Study-wide context: Samples covering the acute and convalescent phases of COVID-19 were provided by collaborators in the United States, Italy and Spain. The prospective study material was composed of cDNA or gDNA derived from T cells, B-cell-depleted T cells, or PBMCs. Subjects who had been exposed to COVID-19, were actively infected with it, or had recovered from it provided the deeply sampled blood TCRbeta repertoires that made up the dataset. A freely available public database, intended as a resource for researchers studying the immune response to SARS-CoV-2, is where the repertoires were released. The samples were drawn from two sources: the first 160 participants of the ongoing ImmuneRACE study, and over 950 subjects contributed by 6 global collaborators. Sample metadata almost always included a de-identified subject ID, COVID-19 status, age in years and sex. Where HLA class I and class II types were available, the types were taken from metadata supplied by the sample provider, not from assay-based typing.

In the prospective study, participants were about 18 to 95 years old, resided in 25 or so geographic areas of the United States, and were enrolled through a virtual design. To assign participants to cohorts, the prospective study relied on clinical history that participants themselves reported in a screening survey and a study questionnaire. Exposed participants had been in contact with someone with a PCR-confirmed or clinician-diagnosed COVID-19 case within 2 weeks of study entry. In the prospective study, mobile phlebotomists collected whole blood, serum and a nasopharyngeal or oropharyngeal swab from each participant. Additional blood draws and questionnaires over an approximately two-month period could optionally be provided by prospective study participants. Prospective study blood samples were shipped either frozen or at room temperature before DNA extraction. On this clone itself: No cognate antigen has been identified for it. No clone much larger than this one lies a single base away; base qualities are absent.

TCRbeta CDR3 regions were amplified from genomic DNA by means of the immunoSEQ Assay, a bias-controlled multiplex PCR. The original pipeline was this. The number of nucleated cells in each sample was estimated from the amplification of reference gene primers within the assay. To quantify the absolute abundance of each unique TCRbeta CDR3 rearrangement, sequence reads were collapsed and filtered. For each sample, productive Simpson clonality was calculated as the square root of Simpson's diversity index across productive rearrangements. TCRdb carries this immuneACCESS record with in-frame sequences only. Its versions omit some clonotypes, under half of them owing to an unresolved V gene in the studies checked, with the rest unexplained. D and trimming were read from the DNA, whereas the V and J calls and clone size are those reported in that table. The sample table holds around 270,000 clones, of which about 90% were seen once. Around 3% of the sample lies in the top ten.

Results and caveats for the whole study, not just this receptor: Clinical and demographic metadata were provided uncurated, with the amount varying by source and participant.

Trimming removed 7 bases from V and 5 bases from J, leaving 11 bases between the germline ends. Including cysteine and phenylalanine, the CDR3 has 12 amino acids. Only the CDR3 portion is preserved as DNA: 36 bases, with reading frame beginning at the first base. The germline V gene sets CDR1 to SQVTM and CDR2 to ANQGSEA. This TCR came from a woman in her 40s who had been exposed to COVID-19. The receptor chain draws on TRBV29-1 and TRBJ2-2; TRBD1 is a possible D gene, resting on 6 matching bases. Material: PBMCs or T cells enriched from blood (not recorded which). At the DNA level, the sequence is TGCAGCGCCCTTACAGGGACCGGGGAGCTGTTTTTT. Its protein product is CSALTGTGELFF.